The 10 T cell receptor beta chains listed next were all sequenced from one sample in a study of CD8+ T cells in alopecia areata. The treatment here: oral pan-JAK inhibitor, 5-10 mg twice daily. As the sequencing template, cDNA was produced by extracting RNA and reverse transcribing it. Some clones are missing from TCRdb's copy, which holds only in-frame ones; the method was immunoSEQ multiplex PCR. The table lists fewer than 250,000 clones, approximately 38% of them singletons. Sequencing used CD4+ T cells sorted from blood, obtained at roughly week 30, from a patient treated with tofacitinib. Receptors were obtained from a human donor with alopecia areata.

The chain couples TRBV2 to TRBJ1-4, with 8 bases identical to TRBD1. The V segment lost 4 bases and the J segment 7 bases; nucleotides outside the gene matches: 2. This CDR3 has 13 amino acids. Germline CDR1 is SNHLY and CDR2 is FYNNEI. CDR3 region: CASSVQGGEKLFF. CDR3 DNA sequence: TGTGCCAGCAGTGTACAGGGGGGTGAAAAACTGTTTTTT.

J is TRBJ1-2 and V is TRBV15; the D gene is possibly TRBD1 (6 bases). V was cut by 3 bases and J by 8 bases, with 16 bases left in between. CDR1 and CDR2 (germline): LNHNV, YYDKDF (reference sequence). The CDR3 totals 14 residues. The CDR3 nucleotides read TGTGCCACCAGCAGCACCACAGGGTCAGGGGGCTACACCTTC. It encodes CATSSTTGSGGYTF.

This rearrangement joins TRBV29-1 to TRBJ2-3; D not certain. This CDR3 comprises 12 residues. Germline V CDR1 and CDR2: SQVTM, ANQGSEA. V dropped 3 bases and J dropped 6 bases, with 10 bases sitting between them. In DNA form, the CDR3 reads TGCAGCGTTGATAAATCCGTTGATACGCAGTATTTT. This gives the protein CSVDKSVDTQYF.

This chain joins TRBV19 and TRBJ2-7; no clear D. Deletions cut 0 bases from V and 4 bases from J, with 13 bases between. Germline V CDR1 and CDR2: LNHDA, SQIVND (reference sequence). The CDR3 consists of 15 residues. For the CDR3, the DNA is TGTGCCAGTAGTATAGACCTCGCGTTTCCTTACGAGCAGTACTTC. As protein: CASSIDLAFPYEQYF.

V is TRBV13 and J is TRBJ2-2; a weak D match, TRBD2 (6 bases). V was cut by 5 bases and J by 4 bases, with 14 bases left in between. Germline V gene data show CDR1 as PRHDT and CDR2 as FYEKMQ (reference sequence). The CDR3 runs to 15 residues. CDR3 region: CASSPWGAGTGELFF. The CDR3 DNA follows: TGTGCCAGCAGCCCCTGGGGAGCGGGCACCGGGGAGCTGTTTTTT.

This chain links TRBV6-5 with TRBJ1-2; 9 bases fit TRBD1. CDR3 length equals 14 residues. Trimming took 6 bases from V and 5 from J; bases not matched to a gene: 7. Germline values: CDR1 MNHEY, CDR2 SVGAGI. The CDR3 DNA reads TGTGCCAGCAGACCCGGACAGGGGTCTTATGGCTACACCTTC. Translating it yields CASRPGQGSYGYTF.

CDR3 region: CSGQSSYEQYF. The CDR3 nucleotides read TGCAGCGGACAGAGCTCCTACGAGCAGTACTTC. This chain uses TRBV20-1 with TRBJ2-7; D is possibly TRBD1 (6 bases). Looked up from germline, CDR1 is DFQATT and CDR2 is SNEGSKA (reference sequence). The length of the CDR3 is 11 residues.

The V gene is TRBV29-1, the J gene TRBJ2-7; TRBD1 aligns across 7 bases. CDR1 is SQVTM and CDR2 is ANQGSEA in the germline V gene. The trim removed 5 bases at V and 3 bases at J, leaving 13 bases unmatched. The CDR3 runs 15 residues. The CDR3 nucleotides are TGCAGCGTTTTAATCCGGGGACAGACAAACTACGAGCAGTACTTC. Translating gives CSVLIRGQTNYEQYF.

This clone was seen a few times. This sequence joins TRBV19 and TRBJ1-2; 7 bases are a match to TRBD1. This CDR3 has 15 amino acids. Germline V gene lookup returns CDR1 LNHDA and CDR2 SQIVND (reference sequence). Unmatched junction bases numbered 9, after V lost 8 bases and J lost 0 bases. CDR3 amino acids: CASWQEGQSNYGYTF. The CDR3 coding sequence is TGTGCCAGTTGGCAGGAGGGACAGTCTAACTATGGCTACACCTTC. The complete variable domain, with remaining parts taken from reference TRBV19 and TRBJ1-2, reads DGGITQSPKYLFRKEGQNVTLSCEQNLNHDAMYWYRQDPGQGLRLIYYSQIVNDFQKGDIAEGYSVSREKKESFPLTVTSAQKNPTAFYLCASWQEGQSNYGYTFGSGTRLTVV.

In the case of this clone: Other DNA sequences in the same sample also yield this CDR3. The chain couples TRBV5-1 to TRBJ1-2; D ambiguous. Germline lookup yields CDR1 SGHRS and CDR2 YFSETQ. This CDR3 has 12 amino acids. Trimming pared 0 bases from V and 6 bases from J, leaving 6 bases between. The CDR3 DNA follows: TGCGCCAGCAGCTTGGCCGGGGATGGCTACACCTTC. Residues: CASSLAGDGYTF.